The 28 T cell receptor beta chains below were found in one sample sequenced in a study of memory CD4+ T cells and cytomegalovirus serostatus. Libraries were prepared by immunoSEQ multiplex PCR; TCRdb keeps only in-frame clonotypes and omits some of them. Among around 44,000 clones listed, less than 80% were seen once. The sort gate was single viable CD3+CD4+CD8-CD45RO+ cells for memory CD4+ T cells. Material: memory CD4+ T cells from blood. Every receptor here comes from an adult in good health and CMV-seronegative.

V usage is TRBV6-5 and J usage is TRBJ2-1, with 11 bases fitting TRBD2. J lost 7 bases, V lost 2 bases, and 4 bases had no gene match. The CDR3 covers 15 residues. Germline loops: CDR1 MNHEY, CDR2 SVGAGI. This chain's CDR3 is CASSYRLAGKNEQFF. DNA of the CDR3: TGTGCCAGCAGTTACAGACTAGCGGGAAAGAATGAGCAGTTCTTC.

The chain links TRBV5-1 to TRBJ2-3; the D is unclear. The length of the CDR3 is 13 residues. Trimming removed 10 bases from V and 3 bases from J, with 15 bases in between. CDR1 and CDR2 (germline): SGHRS, YFSETQ. CDR3 DNA sequence: TGCGCCGGATCAGGTGGTGATACAGATACGCAGTATTTT. This encodes CAGSGGDTDTQYF.

This rearrangement joins TRBV28 to TRBJ1-4; D uncertain. Germline CDR1 MDHEN, CDR2 SYDVKM. Trimming took off 5 bases at V and 7 bases at J, with 17 bases between the two ends. The CDR3 spans 15 residues. The CDR3, as DNA: TGTGCCAGCAGTACCCGCGGCGGCGGTGGTGAAAAACTGTTTTTT. Residues: CASSTRGGGGEKLFF.

This chain links TRBV30 with TRBJ2-1; tentative D call: TRBD2 (6 bases). Trimming shortened V by 2 bases and J by 7 bases, and 12 bases separated the two germline ends. CDR1 is GTSNPN, CDR2 SVGIG, per germline (reference sequence). The CDR3 contains 13 residues. The CDR3 sequence: CAWSTGAGNEQFF. The CDR3 bases are TGTGCCTGGAGTACCGGGGCGGGGAATGAGCAGTTCTTC.

The chain links TRBV19 to TRBJ1-5, with D perhaps matching TRBD1 (6 bases). Germline loops: CDR1 LNHDA, CDR2 SQIVND (reference sequence). Trimming took off 7 bases at V and 2 bases at J, with 24 bases between the two ends. The CDR3 sequence is 18 residues long. The CDR3, as DNA: TGTGCCAGTACCCAATCCACGGATACAGGGCGCGGCAATCAGCCCCAGCATTTT. Its translation is CASTQSTDTGRGNQPQHF.

V is TRBV5-6 and J is TRBJ1-2; unclear D gene. CDR3 length: 13 amino acids. Germline CDR1 and CDR2: SGHDT and YYEEEE. V lost 1 base and J 4 bases, leaving 8 bases between the germline ends. CDR3 sequence (DNA): TGTGCCAGCAGCTTGATGCGTATCTATGGCTACACCTTC. As protein: CASSLMRIYGYTF.

The rearrangement links TRBV7-9 to TRBJ2-7, with a tentative D call TRBD1 (6 bases). The CDR3 loop spans 14 amino acids. CDR1 SEHNR and CDR2 FQNEAQ come from the germline V gene (reference sequence). Trimming removed 5 bases at V and 7 bases at J, with 18 bases between. The CDR3 sequence: CASSRGEVDSEQYF. The CDR3 DNA is TGTGCCAGCAGCCGAGGAGAGGTGGACAGTGAGCAGTACTTC. The full variable domain, rest sourced from reference TRBV7-9 and TRBJ2-7, is DTGVSQNPRHKITKRGQNVTFRCDPISEHNRLYWYRQTLGQGPEFLTYFQNEAQLEKSRLLSDRFSAERPKGSFSTLEIQRTEQGDSAMYLCASSRGEVDSEQYFGPGTRLTVT.

This clone was observed at least ten times. V usage is TRBV2 and J usage is TRBJ1-5, with a tentative D call TRBD1 (6 bases). Germline V gene sequence: CDR1 SNHLY, CDR2 FYNNEI. The V end was cut by 4 bases, the J end by 5 bases, with 9 bases between. The length of the CDR3 is 13 residues. For the CDR3, the DNA is TGTGCCAGCAGTGTTTGGGGGCATCAGCCCCAGCATTTT. Translation gives CASSVWGHQPQHF.

The genes are TRBV2 and TRBJ2-1; a weak D match, TRBD1 (5 bases). Trimming stripped 6 bases from V and 0 bases from J, with 6 bases between. Germline CDR1 reads SNHLY; CDR2 reads FYNNEI. This CDR3 is built from 13 residues. The CDR3: CASRGRSYNEQFF. Here the CDR3 DNA reads TGTGCCAGCAGGGGGCGCTCCTACAATGAGCAGTTCTTC.

The rearrangement links TRBV28 to TRBJ1-5; no definite D call. Between the trimmed V and J ends, which lost 6 bases and 0 bases, there was a span of 6 bases. CDR1 and CDR2 (germline): MDHEN, SYDVKM. This CDR3 contains 13 residues. Written as DNA, the CDR3 is TGTGCCAGCAGACCATATAGCAATCAGCCCCAGCATTTT. Translated, it gives CASRPYSNQPQHF.

CDR3 DNA: TGTGCCAGCAGTAGCCCCGGTGACAAGGCGGAGTACTTC. Protein sequence: CASSSPGDKAEYF. This sequence joins TRBV6-6 and TRBJ2-7, with D uncertain. From germline, CDR1 is MNHNY and CDR2 SVGAGI (reference sequence). CDR3 length equals 13 residues. V was clipped by 5 bases and J by 11 bases, with 19 bases between them.

V and J are TRBV18 and TRBJ2-5; D remains unclear. The CDR3 has 14 amino acids. Trimming removed 0 bases at V and 1 base at J, with 6 bases between. Germline V gene lookup returns CDR1 KGHSH and CDR2 LQKENI. CDR3 nucleotide sequence: TGTGCCAGCTCACCACCAGCCGTCCAAGAGACCCAGTACTTC. Translated: CASSPPAVQETQYF.

The chain carries TRBV5-1 and TRBJ2-5; D gene unclear. Germline V CDR1 and CDR2: SGHRS, YFSETQ. CDR3 size: 14 residues. V was trimmed by 1 base and J by 2 bases, leaving 9 bases between them. The CDR3 DNA reads TGCGCCAGCAGCTTGTCATCACGGCAAGAGACCCAGTACTTC. It specifies CASSLSSRQETQYF.

V usage is TRBV9 and J usage is TRBJ1-3; D gene unclear. V gave up 0 bases and J gave up 3 bases, with 7 bases separating them. The CDR3 is 14 amino acids. Germline CDR1 reads SGDLS; CDR2 reads YYNGEE. Here the CDR3 reads CASSVVSDGNTIYF. The CDR3 bases are TGTGCCAGCAGCGTAGTGTCAGATGGAAACACCATATATTTT. The whole variable domain, filled in from reference TRBV9 and TRBJ1-3, reads DSGVTQTPKHLITATGQRVTLRCSPRSGDLSVYWYQQSLDQGLQFLIQYYNGEERAKGNILERFSAQQFPDLHSELNLSSLELGDSALYFCASSVVSDGNTIYFGEGSWLTVV.

V and J are TRBV7-2 and TRBJ2-3; D is possibly TRBD1 (7 bases). Germline V gene sequence: CDR1 SGHTA, CDR2 FQGNSA. V was trimmed by 6 bases and J by 8 bases, leaving 27 bases between them. The CDR3 sequence is 17 residues long. The CDR3 reads CASSRRGTVGTIGTQYF. CDR3 coding DNA: TGTGCCAGCAGTCGACGGGGGACAGTTGGAACAATTGGTACGCAGTATTTT.

This chain connects TRBV11-2 to TRBJ1-1; 7 nucleotides agree with TRBD1. The germline V gene encodes CDR1 SGHAT and CDR2 FQNNGV. J lost 2 bases, V lost 3 bases, and 3 bases had no gene match. This CDR3 has 14 residues. The CDR3 nucleotides are TGTGCCAGCAGCTTTGGGACAGACAACACTGAAGCTTTCTTT. Its protein is CASSFGTDNTEAFF.

The chain joins TRBV4-3 to TRBJ2-3; D is undetermined. The germline V and J ends were trimmed by 2 bases and 9 bases, with 12 bases remaining between them. The CDR3 has 13 residues. The V gene's germline CDR1 is LGHNA and CDR2 YSLEER. Written as DNA, the CDR3 is TGCGCCAGCAGCCAAAGAGTAGCTTTCACGCAGTATTTT. As protein: CASSQRVAFTQYF.

The chain recombines TRBV11-2 with TRBJ2-5, with D possibly matching TRBD2 (5 bases). The germline V and J ends were trimmed by 6 bases and 2 bases, with 7 bases remaining between them. Germline CDR1 reads SGHAT; CDR2 reads FQNNGV. This CDR3 spans 12 amino acids. CDR3 in amino acids: CASRDFQETQYF. The CDR3 DNA reads as TGTGCCAGCAGGGACTTTCAAGAGACCCAGTACTTC.

The chain is built from TRBV4-1 and TRBJ1-1; tentatively, D is TRBD1 (6 bases). V lost 0 bases and J 4 bases, leaving 24 bases between the germline ends. The CDR3 contains 19 residues. Germline values: CDR1 MGHRA, CDR2 YSYEKL. DNA of the CDR3: TGCGCCAGCAGCCAAGAAGTAACTGGGGGGCTGAAGGCAGGCACTGAAGCTTTCTTT. The encoded protein is CASSQEVTGGLKAGTEAFF.

The chain employs TRBV6-5 and TRBJ2-5; D possibly corresponds to TRBD1 (5 bases). The CDR3 runs 12 residues. Germline V lookup: CDR1 MNHEY, CDR2 SVGAGI. Trimming took off 5 bases at V and 6 bases at J, with 10 bases between the two ends. The CDR3 loop reads CASSLRVKTQYF. DNA of the CDR3: TGTGCCAGCAGTCTCAGGGTTAAGACCCAGTACTTC.

CDR3 residues: CAISLQGLSTDTQYF. The CDR3 region has the DNA TGTGCCATCTCCTTACAGGGCTTGAGCACAGATACGCAGTATTTT. The chain couples TRBV6-1 to TRBJ2-3, with a tentative D call TRBD1 (6 bases). The CDR3 totals 15 residues. Germline V CDR1 and CDR2: MNHNS, SASEGT. Trimming left V 10 bases short and J 0 bases short, with 17 bases between.

This chain links TRBV11-2 with TRBJ1-1, with a possible D match to TRBD1 (6 bases). This CDR3 has 17 amino acids. The V end lost 5 bases, the J end lost 0 bases, and 19 bases lay between the germline ends. Germline V gives CDR1 SGHAT, CDR2 FQNNGV. The CDR3 sequence: CASSPPRLGGVNTEAFF. The CDR3 DNA follows: TGTGCCAGCAGCCCCCCGCGTTTGGGGGGCGTGAACACTGAAGCTTTCTTT.

This chain connects TRBV5-1 to TRBJ2-1; 10 nucleotides align to TRBD2. Germline values: CDR1 SGHRS, CDR2 YFSETQ. The CDR3 has 16 residues. With 4 bases clipped from V and 4 bases from J, the junction kept 8 bases outside the gene matches. CDR3 nucleotide sequence: TGCGCCAGCAGCCGGACTAGCGGTGGGGGGTACAATGAGCAGTTCTTC. Translating gives CASSRTSGGGYNEQFF.

The chain employs TRBV29-1 and TRBJ1-5; 9 nucleotides line up with TRBD1. From germline, CDR1 is SQVTM and CDR2 ANQGSEA. Trimming took 6 bases from V and 1 from J; bases not matched to a gene: 7. The CDR3 has 15 amino acids. Here the CDR3 DNA reads TGCAGCGTCTCACAGGGGGCGGCAAGCAATCAGCCCCAGCATTTT. It is translated as CSVSQGAASNQPQHF.

The rearrangement links TRBV5-1 to TRBJ2-5, with TRBD2 matching 7 bases. This CDR3 comprises 14 residues. J was trimmed by 5 bases and V by 2 bases; bases with no gene match: 6. CDR1 is SGHRS and CDR2 is YFSETQ in the germline V gene. The DNA of the CDR3 is TGCGCCAGCAGCTTCATGAGCGGGACGGAGACCCAGTACTTC. Translation: CASSFMSGTETQYF.

The V gene is TRBV27, the J gene TRBJ1-2; D ambiguous. The V gene lost 10 bases and the J gene lost 9 bases, with 21 bases spanning the gap. Germline CDR1 reads MNHEY; CDR2 reads SMNVEV (reference sequence). The CDR3 consists of 13 residues. CDR3: CATRGSGSWSYTF. In DNA form, the CDR3 reads TGTGCCACCCGGGGTTCGGGGTCCTGGAGCTACACCTTC.

This sequence joins TRBV28 and TRBJ1-5, with 7 bases lining up with TRBD1. Looked up from germline, CDR1 is MDHEN and CDR2 is SYDVKM. This CDR3 spans 15 amino acids. The ends lost 3 bases at V and 4 bases at J; junction bases unmatched: 6. The CDR3 spells CASSFLGGGNQPQHF. The CDR3 nucleotides read TGTGCCAGCAGTTTCTTAGGGGGCGGTAATCAGCCCCAGCATTTT.

This chain connects TRBV4-1 to TRBJ2-1; 11 bases are shared with TRBD2. J was trimmed by 13 bases and V by 0 bases; bases with no gene match: 11. CDR1 and CDR2 (germline): MGHRA, YSYEKL. There are 16 residues in the CDR3. The CDR3 loop reads CASSQDELAGVRSQFF. DNA of the CDR3: TGCGCCAGCAGCCAAGACGAACTAGCGGGAGTCAGGTCCCAGTTCTTC.